The clone carrying this T cell receptor beta chain rates as medium-sized (0.01 to 0.1%). The antigen remains unidentified. The record originates from a study of T cell repertoires in aging, cancer and after chemotherapy. About the study: Repeat sampling of healthy donors over several months to years showed clear clonal overlap. The full dataset contained 7 million to 9.5 million TCR reads. Study-level findings and limits: In cancer patients, declining TCR diversity with age involved lost richness and lost evenness.

The V gene's germline CDR1 is LNHDA and CDR2 SQIVND (reference sequence). This CDR3 has 15 amino acids. V lost 1 base to trimming and J lost 6 bases, with 15 bases between them. Rearranged V-D-J TRB sequences were amplified with a mixed TRB-A/B primer pool. TCRdb called the multiplex PCR reads again in MiXCR, with one record for every CDR3 protein. This table has 10,000 to 15,000 distinct CDR3 sequences, roughly 35% appearing once. The template was genomic DNA from peripheral blood, not RNA. The sample consisted of blood. This TCR was recovered from a human donor in good health. The donor label of this sample is uncertain. The chain employs TRBV19 and TRBJ2-5; maybe TRBD2 (7 bases). The CDR3 bases are TGTGCCAGTAGTATAGGGTCGGGGGGCGGTCAGACCCAGTACTTC. Encoded protein: CASSIGSGGGQTQYF.